This T cell receptor beta chain is drawn from a study of CD8+ T cells in alopecia areata. About the study: Treated patients' severity was scored by percentage of affected scalp area. General study results and limits: It was observed that many expanded lesional clones persisted in scalp and blood during tofacitinib. Among patients, TCR sharing was less clear than in mice, a difference possibly due in part to HLA diversity in the patient population.

Per germline, CDR1 SEHNR and CDR2 FQNEAQ (reference sequence). V lost 5 bases and J 4 bases, leaving 18 bases between the germline ends. The length of the CDR3 is 15 residues. The treatment is: oral pan-JAK inhibitor, 5-10 mg twice daily. This clone has only a few counts. Its antigen is not known. Investigators isolated RNA and reverse transcribed it into cDNA to act as the sequencing template. Profiled with immunoSEQ multiplex PCR; TCRdb holds only in-frame clones, not every one. Among tens of thousands of clones, around 42% were seen once, and the ten largest hold around 21%. V usage is TRBV7-9 and J usage is TRBJ2-7; possibly TRBD1 for D (6 bases). This TCR was sampled from a human donor with alopecia areata. The sample in question was CD8+ T cells sorted from blood, obtained between weeks 36 and 40, from a patient treated with tofacitinib. As DNA, the CDR3 is TGTGCCAGCAGCAACGCCCCGGGACAAAATTACGAGCAGTACTTC. Translating gives CASSNAPGQNYEQYF.